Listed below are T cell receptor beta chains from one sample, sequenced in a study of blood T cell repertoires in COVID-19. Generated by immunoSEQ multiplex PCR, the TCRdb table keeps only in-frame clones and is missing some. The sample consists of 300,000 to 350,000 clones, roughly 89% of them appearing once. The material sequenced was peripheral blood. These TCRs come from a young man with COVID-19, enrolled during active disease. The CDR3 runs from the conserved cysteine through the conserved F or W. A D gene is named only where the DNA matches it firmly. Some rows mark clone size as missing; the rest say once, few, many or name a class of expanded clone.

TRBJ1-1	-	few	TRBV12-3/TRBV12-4	TGTGCCAGCAGTAGGGGCGAGAACACTGAAGCTTTCTTT	CASSRGENTEAFF
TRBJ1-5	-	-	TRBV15	TGTGCCACCAGCAGAGACAGAACCAATCAGCCCCAGCATTTT	CATSRDRTNQPQHF
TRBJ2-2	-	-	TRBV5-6	TGTGCCAGCAGCCGGCTGGACAGGAACACCGGGGAGCTGTTTTTT	CASSRLDRNTGELFF
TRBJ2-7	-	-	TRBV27	TGTGCCAGCAGTTTATTTGGGGCGGTGAACGAGCAGTACTTC	CASSLFGAVNEQYF
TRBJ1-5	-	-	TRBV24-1	TGTGCCACCAGTGATTCAGGGACTTTCGGAAGCAATCAGCCCCAGCATTTT	CATSDSGTFGSNQPQHF
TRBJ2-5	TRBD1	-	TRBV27	TGTGCCAGCAGCCCGGGACAGGGCACAGACCAAGAGACCCAGTACTTC	CASSPGQGTDQETQYF
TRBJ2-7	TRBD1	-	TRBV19	TGTGCCAGTAGTCCCGGACAGGGGGTCCTCTACGAGCAGTACTTC	CASSPGQGVLYEQYF
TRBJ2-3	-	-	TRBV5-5	TGTGCCAGCAGCTTGGAGGGACTGAACACAGATACGCAGTATTTT	CASSLEGLNTDTQYF
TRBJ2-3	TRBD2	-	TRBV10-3	TGTGCCATCAGTCTAGCGGGAGATACGCAGTATTTT	CAISLAGDTQYF
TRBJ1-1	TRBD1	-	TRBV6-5	TGTGCCAGCAGCCCACAGGGGGGAATAACTGAAGCTTTCTTT	CASSPQGGITEAFF
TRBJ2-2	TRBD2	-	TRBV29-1	TGCAGCGTTGAAGTAGCGGGAGCCGGAACCGGGGAGCTGTTTTTT	CSVEVAGAGTGELFF
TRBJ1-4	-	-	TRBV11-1	TGTGCCAGCAGCCCAACTGGAGGTGGTACAAAGGAAAAACTGTTTTTT	CASSPTGGGTKEKLFF
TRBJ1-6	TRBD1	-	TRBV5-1	TGCGCCAGCAGCTTCCTTGGACAGGGGATAAATTCACCCCTCCACTTT	CASSFLGQGINSPLHF
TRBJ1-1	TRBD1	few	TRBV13	TGTGCCAGCAACATAGACAGGGAGTACACTGAAGCTTTCTTT	CASNIDREYTEAFF
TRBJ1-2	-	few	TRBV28	TGTGCCAGCAGTTTGGACAGAAACTATGGCTACACCTTC	CASSLDRNYGYTF
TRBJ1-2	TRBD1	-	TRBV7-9	TGTGCCAGCAGCCCAAGGGGGACAGTTAACTATGGCTACACCTTC	CASSPRGTVNYGYTF
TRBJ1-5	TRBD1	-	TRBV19	TGTGCCAGTAGTCCGTGGACAGGTAGCAATCAGCCCCAGCATTTT	CASSPWTGSNQPQHF
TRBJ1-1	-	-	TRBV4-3	TGCGCCAGCAGCCGCAGGGTGCACACTGAAGCTTTCTTT	CASSRRVHTEAFF
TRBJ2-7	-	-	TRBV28	TGTGCCAGCAGGAGAGGCCCTCTTCTTTACGAGCAGTACTTC	CASRRGPLLYEQYF
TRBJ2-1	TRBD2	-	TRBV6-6	TGTGCCAGCAGTTCATCTAGCGGGAGTCCCAGGGAGCAGTTCTTC	CASSSSSGSPREQFF
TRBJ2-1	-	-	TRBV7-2	TGTGCCAGCAGCTTAGCGCCTACAGGGAATTACAATGAGCAGTTCTTC	CASSLAPTGNYNEQFF
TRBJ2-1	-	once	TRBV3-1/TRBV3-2	TGTGCCAGCAGCCAAAGCGGAAGCTCCTACAATGAGCAGTTCTTC	CASSQSGSSYNEQFF
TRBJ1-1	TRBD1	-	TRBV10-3	TGTGCCATCAGTGGGACCGGGACAGGGGTCACTGAAGCTTTCTTT	CAISGTGTGVTEAFF
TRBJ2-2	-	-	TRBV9	TGTGCCAGCAGCGTATATGCGACCGGGGAGCTGTTTTTT	CASSVYATGELFF
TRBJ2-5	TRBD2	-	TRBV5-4	TGTGCCAGCAGCTTCCAAGGACTAGCGGGGACTCAAGAGACCCAGTACTTC	CASSFQGLAGTQETQYF
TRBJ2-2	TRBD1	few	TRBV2	TGTGCCAGCAGGGGGACAGGCACCGGGGAGCTGTTTTTT	CASRGTGTGELFF
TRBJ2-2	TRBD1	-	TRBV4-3	TGCGCCAGCAGCCAAGATGGGACAGGGGTCGCCGGGGAGCTGTTTTTT	CASSQDGTGVAGELFF
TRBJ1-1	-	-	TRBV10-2	TGCGCCAGCAGTGAGCCGGCGTTCATGGGGGGAGCTTTCTTT	CASSEPAFMGGAFF
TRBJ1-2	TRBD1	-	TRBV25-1	TGTGCCAGCAGCACAGGGGGCGCTTCTAACTATGGCTACACCTTC	CASSTGGASNYGYTF
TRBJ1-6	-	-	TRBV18	TGTGCCAGCTCACCTGGTCCGGGTTCACCCCTCCACTTT	CASSPGPGSPLHF
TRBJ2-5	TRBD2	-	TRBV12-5	TGTGCTAGTGGGAGGGGACTAGCGGGAGAGACCCAGTACTTC	CASGRGLAGETQYF
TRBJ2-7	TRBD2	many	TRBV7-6	TGTGCCAGCAGCCCACTAGCGGGGGCAGTATCCTACGAGCAGTACTTC	CASSPLAGAVSYEQYF
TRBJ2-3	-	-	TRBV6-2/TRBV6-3	TGTGCCAGCAGTTACTCGGGGGCGGCAGATACGCAGTATTTT	CASSYSGAADTQYF
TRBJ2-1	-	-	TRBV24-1	TGTGCCACCAGTGATTCCCCCAACAATGAGCAGTTCTTC	CATSDSPNNEQFF
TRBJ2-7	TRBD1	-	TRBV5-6	TGTGCCAGCAGCTTGGATTTCGGCAGGGGGAACGAGCAGTACTTC	CASSLDFGRGNEQYF
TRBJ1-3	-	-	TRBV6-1	TGTGCCAGCAGTGAAGTTTGGGCAGCCGACTATGGAAACACCATATATTTT	CASSEVWAADYGNTIYF
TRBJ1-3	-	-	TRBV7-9	TGTGCCAGCACCGAACTTGGCGGAAAATACTCTGGAAACACCATATATTTT	CASTELGGKYSGNTIYF
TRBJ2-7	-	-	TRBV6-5	TGTGCCAGCACCATCAGGGTTGACTACGAGCAGTACTTC	CASTIRVDYEQYF
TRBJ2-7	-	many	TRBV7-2	TGTGCCAGCAGCCCCTCTCCGGGACTCCTCTACGAGCAGTACTTC	CASSPSPGLLYEQYF
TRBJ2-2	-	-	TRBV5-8	TGTGCCAGCAGCACCGGACAGAACACCGGGGAGCTGTTTTTT	CASSTGQNTGELFF
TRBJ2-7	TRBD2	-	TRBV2	TGTGCCAGCCTATTGCCCCGGGAAGCGGGAGGTGGCTACGAGCAGTACTTC	CASLLPREAGGGYEQYF
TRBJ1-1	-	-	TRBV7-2	TGTGCCAGCAGCTTAGGGACGGGGAGAACTGAAGCTTTCTTT	CASSLGTGRTEAFF
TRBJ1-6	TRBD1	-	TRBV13	TGTGCCAGCAGCACCGGGACAGGGAATTCACCCCTCCACTTT	CASSTGTGNSPLHF
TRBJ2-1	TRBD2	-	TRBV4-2	TGTGCCAGCAGCCCCATACAGACTAGCAGGAGGAAAGGCGATGAGCAGTTCTTC	CASSPIQTSRRKGDEQFF
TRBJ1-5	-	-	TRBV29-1	TGCAGCGTGCTCTTTGGGGGGAGCAATCAGCCCCAGCATTTT	CSVLFGGSNQPQHF
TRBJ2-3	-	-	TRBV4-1	TGCGCCAGCAGCCCAGACCTAGCCTTCGCCACAGATACGCAGTATTTT	CASSPDLAFATDTQYF
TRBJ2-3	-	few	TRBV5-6	TGTGCCAGCAGCTCCACGGGTCGAACTCGCACAGATACGCAGTATTTT	CASSSTGRTRTDTQYF
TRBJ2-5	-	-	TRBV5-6	TGTGCCAGCAGCTTGTCTCCGGGATTGGGAGAGACCCAGTACTTC	CASSLSPGLGETQYF
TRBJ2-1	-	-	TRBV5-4	TGTGCCAGCAGCTTGGTCCGGGGAGGGGGCAATGAGCAGTTCTTC	CASSLVRGGGNEQFF
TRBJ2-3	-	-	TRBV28	TGTGCCAGCAGTTCGGGCCTGGGGGGTTCCATCACAGATACGCAGTATTTT	CASSSGLGGSITDTQYF
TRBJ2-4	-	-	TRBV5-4	TGTGCCAGCAGCGCGGACAGTGCATCCAAAAACATTCAGTACTTC	CASSADSASKNIQYF
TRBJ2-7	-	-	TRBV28	TGTGCCAGCGGACAGTTTGGGTACGAGCAGTACTTC	CASGQFGYEQYF
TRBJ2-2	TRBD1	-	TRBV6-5	TGTGCCAGCAGTCAGGACAGGGAAACCGGGGAGCTGTTTTTT	CASSQDRETGELFF